The 22 T cell receptor beta chains below were found in one sample sequenced in a study of blood T cell repertoires in COVID-19 (dated by TCRdb to about 2020). Library preparation used the immunoSEQ multiplex PCR assay. TCRdb carries this immuneACCESS record with in-frame sequences only. Its versions omit some clonotypes, under half of them owing to an unresolved V gene in the studies checked, with the rest unexplained. This sample holds approximately 330,000 clones; 85% to 90% were observed only once. Just under 9.5% of the sample belongs to the ten largest clones. The sample comprised PBMCs or T cells enriched from blood (not recorded which). The receptor source for this set is a woman aged 25 to 45 who had recovered from COVID-19.

V and J are TRBV7-2 and TRBJ2-7, with a weak D call TRBD2 (5 bases). This CDR3 is built from 15 residues. Germline CDR1 reads SGHTA; CDR2 reads FQGNSA. Trimming removed 0 bases from V and 8 bases from J, with 17 bases in between. CDR3 coding DNA: TGTGCCAGCAGCTTAGCCCTGACGCTAGCAAATAAGCAGTACTTC. This translates into CASSLALTLANKQYF.

In its sample, this clone was seen a few times. At the DNA level, this CDR3 is encoded by other sequences in the same sample as well. This chain links TRBV6-5 with TRBJ1-3; no reliable D call. Germline assignment: CDR1 MNHEY and CDR2 SVGAGI. The CDR3 has 14 amino acids. Trimming stripped 2 bases from V and 0 bases from J, with 5 bases between. This chain's CDR3 is CASSYGRSGNTIYF. The DNA of the CDR3 is TGTGCCAGCAGTTACGGCCGCTCTGGAAACACCATATATTTT.

This rearrangement joins TRBV3-1 (or the pseudogene TRBV3-2) to TRBJ1-1, with a tentative D call TRBD1 (6 bases). The length of the CDR3 is 15 residues. The germline V and J ends were trimmed by 7 bases and 1 base, with 16 bases remaining between them. Looked up from germline, CDR1 is LGHDT and CDR2 is YNNKEL (reference sequence). The CDR3 spells CASTFQGQKNTEAFF. The CDR3 DNA reads TGTGCCAGCACTTTTCAGGGGCAGAAGAACACTGAAGCTTTCTTT.

The chain employs TRBV30 and TRBJ2-6; 10 bases match TRBD1. This CDR3 is built from 14 residues. The germline V gene encodes CDR1 GTSNPN and CDR2 SVGIG (reference sequence). With 7 bases clipped from V and 4 bases from J, the junction kept 4 bases outside the gene matches. CDR3 amino acids: CASGQGRGANVLTF. CDR3 DNA: TGTGCCTCGGGACAGGGGAGAGGGGCCAACGTCCTGACTTTC.

The chain employs TRBV7-9 and TRBJ1-1; 7 bases match TRBD1. The length of the CDR3 is 15 residues. Trimming removed 1 base from V and 0 bases from J; junction bases left unmatched: 2. CDR1 SEHNR and CDR2 FQNEAQ come from the germline V gene (reference sequence). This CDR3 reads CASSLGQGMNTEAFF. The CDR3 DNA is TGTGCCAGCAGCTTAGGACAGGGCATGAACACTGAAGCTTTCTTT.

In regard to this clone: An end of the junction differs from the germline gene, which may be a read error. The chain joins TRBV28 to TRBJ1-5, with D possibly being TRBD1 (5 bases). Germline-derived CDR1 and CDR2 are MDHEN and SYDVKM. The CDR3 runs to 17 residues. The chain's CDR3 is CANSSGSGLYSNQPQHF. CDR3 nucleotide sequence: TGTGCCAACAGTTCAGGGTCCGGCCTCTATAGCAATCAGCCCCAGCATTTT. Full variable domain (remainder filled in from reference TRBV28 and TRBJ1-5): DVKVTQSSRYLVKRTGEKVFLECVQDMDHENMFWYRQDPGLGLRLIYFSYDVKMKEKGDIPEGYSVSREKKERFSLILESASTNQTSMYLCANSSGSGLYSNQPQHFGDGTRLSIL.

The rearrangement joins TRBV18 to TRBJ2-7; 9 bases agree with TRBD1. The V gene end was trimmed by 4 bases and the J gene end by 0 bases; junction bases not matched to a gene: 7. CDR1 is KGHSH, CDR2 LQKENI, per germline. This CDR3 has 16 residues. The CDR3 spells CASSLGQGQSSYEQYF. In DNA form, the CDR3 reads TGTGCCAGCTCACTAGGACAGGGGCAGAGCTCCTACGAGCAGTACTTC.

The chain has TRBV19 and TRBJ1-2; 8 nucleotides agree with TRBD1. This CDR3 has 15 residues. Germline V gives CDR1 LNHDA, CDR2 SQIVND (reference sequence). Germline trimming cut 7 bases from V and 2 bases from J; bases unmatched to any gene: 9. This CDR3 reads CASTTIGTGNYGYTF. In DNA form, the CDR3 reads TGTGCCAGTACCACTATAGGGACAGGCAACTATGGCTACACCTTC.

The CDR3 nucleotides are TGTGCCAGCTCTATCCTCGACAGACGGACCGGGGAGCTGTTTTTT. Translated, it gives CASSILDRRTGELFF. J is TRBJ2-2 and V is TRBV6-5; D is perhaps TRBD1 (5 bases). CDR3 size: 15 residues. Looked up from germline, CDR1 is MNHEY and CDR2 is SVGAGI. The V and J ends lost 8 bases and 5 bases respectively, with 18 bases between them.

This chain uses TRBV5-6 with TRBJ1-1; a weak D match, TRBD1 (6 bases). The germline V gene encodes CDR1 SGHDT and CDR2 YYEEEE. The CDR3 loop spans 13 amino acids. Trimming left V 7 bases short and J 0 bases short, with 10 bases between. The CDR3 region is CASSGQLNTEAFF. In DNA, the CDR3 is TGTGCCAGCTCTGGACAGCTGAACACTGAAGCTTTCTTT.

This chain links TRBV5-5 with TRBJ2-7, with 7 bases lining up with TRBD1. CDR1 is SGHKS and CDR2 is YYEKEE in the germline V gene (reference sequence). The CDR3 length is 16 residues. J gave up 2 bases and V 2 bases, and 10 bases lay outside the gene matches. The CDR3: CASSLTSAGGTYEQYF. The CDR3 nucleotides read TGTGCCAGCAGCTTAACCTCCGCAGGGGGAACCTACGAGCAGTACTTC. Full variable domain (outside the CDR3, taken from reference TRBV5-5 and TRBJ2-7): DAGVTQSPTHLIKTRGQQVTLRCSPISGHKSVSWYQQVLGQGPQFIFQYYEKEERGRGNFPDRFSARQFPNYSSELNVNALLLGDSALYLCASSLTSAGGTYEQYFGPGTRLTVT.

This clone showed up just once. The chain links TRBV10-1 to TRBJ2-2; D is possibly TRBD2 (5 bases). Deletions cut 8 bases from V and 3 bases from J, with 10 bases between. CDR1 and CDR2 (germline): WNHNN, SYGVQD (reference sequence). This CDR3 is built from 13 residues. DNA of the CDR3: TGCGCCAGCCGCTGGGGAGACACCGGGGAGCTGTTTTTT. Translation: CASRWGDTGELFF.

In DNA form, the CDR3 reads TGCGCCAGCAGCTTGCCGGGACTAGCGGGAGGAGATACGCAGTATTTT. This translates into CASSLPGLAGGDTQYF. This chain links TRBV5-1 with TRBJ2-3, with 15 bases aligning to TRBD2. Germline V gene data show CDR1 as SGHRS and CDR2 as YFSETQ. V dropped 1 base and J dropped 5; count of bases not matched to a gene: 2. The CDR3 is 16 amino acids.

Turning to this clone: This specimen includes other DNA sequences encoding the same CDR3. The gene calls are TRBV7-8 and TRBJ1-2, with a possible D match to TRBD1 (5 bases). The CDR3 length is 12 residues. Germline CDR1 reads SGHVS; CDR2 reads FQNEAQ. Trimming stripped 5 bases from V and 5 bases from J, with 9 bases between. The CDR3 loop is CASSPQGYGYTF. As DNA, the CDR3 is TGTGCCAGCAGCCCCCAGGGTTATGGCTACACCTTC.

The rearrangement links TRBV28 to TRBJ2-7; 7 bases line up with TRBD1. This CDR3 has 13 residues. Germline CDR1 MDHEN, CDR2 SYDVKM. J lost 7 bases, V lost 8 bases, and 11 bases had no gene match. The CDR3 bases are TGTGCCAGCGCCGGACAGGCGCTCCTGGAGCAGTACTTC. Its translation: CASAGQALLEQYF.

V is TRBV5-8 and J is TRBJ2-3; D gene unclear. This CDR3 spans 10 amino acids. CDR1 SGHTS and CDR2 YDEGEE come from the germline V gene. Deletions cut 7 bases from V and 3 bases from J, with 3 bases between. The CDR3 loop is CASRTDTQYF. CDR3 coding DNA: TGTGCCAGCCGGACAGATACGCAGTATTTT.

This chain connects TRBV18 to TRBJ1-1; the match to TRBD1 covers 7 bases. Trimming cost V 3 bases and J 3 bases; bases outside gene matches: 13. The germline CDR1 and CDR2 sequences are KGHSH and LQKENI. The CDR3 is 17 amino acids. In DNA form, the CDR3 reads TGTGCCAGCTCACCTAGACAGGGTTTTGTTCGGGACACTGAAGCTTTCTTT. Translated, it gives CASSPRQGFVRDTEAFF. Full variable domain (rest looked up from reference TRBV18 and TRBJ1-1): NAGVMQNPRHLVRRRGQEARLRCSPMKGHSHVYWYRQLPEEGLKFMVYLQKENIIDESGMPKERFSAEFPKEGPSILRIQQVVRGDSAAYFCASSPRQGFVRDTEAFFGQGTRLTVV.

The chain links TRBV11-2 to TRBJ1-1, with 9 bases aligning to TRBD1. The CDR3 consists of 15 residues. V gave up 5 bases and J gave up 1 base; unmatched junction bases: 5. The V gene's germline CDR1 is SGHAT and CDR2 FQNNGV. The CDR3 region is CASSTDRGPNTEAFF. CDR3 DNA sequence: TGTGCCAGCAGCACGGACAGGGGCCCGAACACTGAAGCTTTCTTT.

The chain links TRBV9 to TRBJ1-5, with TRBD1 as a possible D gene (6 bases). The CDR3 runs 14 residues. CDR1 and CDR2 from the germline V gene are SGDLS and YYNGEE. Trimming took 7 bases from V and 4 from J, leaving 15 bases between them. In DNA form, the CDR3 reads TGTGCCAGCGCGCGGGCAGGGGAAAATCAGCCCCAGCATTTT. This translates into CASARAGENQPQHF. The full variable domain, with the rest looked up from reference TRBV9 and TRBJ1-5, is DSGVTQTPKHLITATGQRVTLRCSPRSGDLSVYWYQQSLDQGLQFLIQYYNGEERAKGNILERFSAQQFPDLHSELNLSSLELGDSALYFCASARAGENQPQHFGDGTRLSIL.

The chain carries TRBV28 and TRBJ2-7, with TRBD2 matching 9 bases. Per the germline V gene, CDR1 is MDHEN and CDR2 is SYDVKM. V lost 2 bases to trimming and J lost 6 bases; unmatched junction nucleotides: 8. This CDR3 is built from 15 residues. CDR3 bases: TGTGCCAGCAGTTTAGCGGGGGGGATTCTGGGCGAGCAGTACTTC. Translated, it gives CASSLAGGILGEQYF.

V is TRBV6-5 and J is TRBJ1-4; possible D gene TRBD1, 5 bases. The CDR3 sequence is 13 residues long. V lost 6 bases, J lost 4 bases, and 9 bases lay in between. Germline values: CDR1 MNHEY, CDR2 SVGAGI. In DNA, the CDR3 is TGTGCCAGCAGCCGGGACTTTAATGAAAAACTGTTTTTT. Translation: CASSRDFNEKLFF.

This chain joins TRBV19 and TRBJ2-1, with TRBD2 identical over 7 bases. The V segment lost 7 bases and the J segment 4 bases; nucleotides outside the gene matches: 7. The CDR3 runs 14 residues. The germline CDR1 and CDR2 sequences are LNHDA and SQIVND (reference sequence). CDR3 protein: CASNEGLLYNEQFF. Written as DNA, the CDR3 is TGTGCCAGTAATGAGGGACTATTATACAATGAGCAGTTCTTC.